This entry describes one TCR beta chain. What it binds is not known. CDR3 length: 12 amino acids. In germline, CDR1 is WNHNN, CDR2 SYGVQD (reference sequence). Trimming took off 3 bases at V and 4 bases at J, with 5 bases between the two ends. The entry originates in a study of cytomegalovirus exposure and HLA in healthy donors. PCR involved 60 Vbeta and 13 Jbeta primers. In the original processing: An analysis that came later counted some 85 million unique TCR beta chains, approximately 10 million shared. Clones were read by immunoSEQ multiplex PCR, and TCRdb kept only the in-frame ones, dropping some. V and J calls and clone size follow that table, whereas D and trimming were derived from the DNA. The sample consists of roughly 150,000 clones, around 86% of them appearing once. Study conclusions and caveats: A later analysis reported that several of the most significant clusters appeared to be linked to common viral pathogens, among them Epstein-Barr virus. According to reports, the classifier identified cytomegalovirus status with high specificity and sensitivity. Cytomegalovirus-associated status was assigned to roughly 160 TCR beta chains.

The clonotype was recovered from a girl between 2 and 10 years old in good health and CMV-seropositive. This chain connects TRBV10-1 to TRBJ2-3; D unclear. The sequencing input was PBMCs. This CDR3 reads CASSDRSDTQYF. The CDR3 DNA is TGCGCCAGCAGTGACCGGTCAGATACGCAGTATTTT.